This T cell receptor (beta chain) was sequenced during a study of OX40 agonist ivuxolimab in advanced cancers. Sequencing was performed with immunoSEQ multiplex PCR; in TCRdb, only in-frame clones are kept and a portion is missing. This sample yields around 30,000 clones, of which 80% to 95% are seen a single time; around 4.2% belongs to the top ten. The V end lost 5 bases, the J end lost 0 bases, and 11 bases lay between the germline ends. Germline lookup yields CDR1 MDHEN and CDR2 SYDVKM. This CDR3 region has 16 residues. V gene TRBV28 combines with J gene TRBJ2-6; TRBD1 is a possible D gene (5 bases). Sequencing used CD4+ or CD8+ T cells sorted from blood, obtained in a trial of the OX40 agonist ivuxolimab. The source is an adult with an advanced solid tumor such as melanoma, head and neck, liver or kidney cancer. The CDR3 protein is CASSRPQGSGANVLTF. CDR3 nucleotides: TGTGCCAGCAGTCGGCCCCAGGGCTCTGGGGCCAACGTCCTGACTTTC.